This TCR beta chain was profiled in a study of T cells in localized non-small cell lung cancer. The protocol was immunoSEQ multiplex PCR, while the TCRdb copy is restricted to in-frame clones and leaves out a portion. The sample includes 20,000 to 30,000 clones, about nine tenths of them seen just once. Overall study results and limits: Highest T cell clonality was seen in uninvolved adjacent lung, surpassing that measured in tumor. Longer overall survival was seen with higher T cell density measured in blood. Appearing in adjacent lung were a median roughly 60 of the top 100 tumor clones.

Note on this clone: What it recognizes is unknown.

The sequence derives from a woman aged 35 to 75 with stage I lung adenocarcinoma. The sample here was peripheral blood, taken before any cancer treatment.

The CDR3 reads CASSLTTGLSGELFF. In DNA, the CDR3 is TGTGCCAGCAGTTTAACGACAGGGTTAAGCGGGGAGCTGTTTTTT. The chain employs TRBV27 and TRBJ2-2; 7 positions agree with TRBD1. After removal of 2 bases from V and 7 bases from J, the junction contained 7 bases not matched to a gene. Germline V lookup: CDR1 MNHEY, CDR2 SMNVEV (reference sequence). The CDR3 spans 15 residues.